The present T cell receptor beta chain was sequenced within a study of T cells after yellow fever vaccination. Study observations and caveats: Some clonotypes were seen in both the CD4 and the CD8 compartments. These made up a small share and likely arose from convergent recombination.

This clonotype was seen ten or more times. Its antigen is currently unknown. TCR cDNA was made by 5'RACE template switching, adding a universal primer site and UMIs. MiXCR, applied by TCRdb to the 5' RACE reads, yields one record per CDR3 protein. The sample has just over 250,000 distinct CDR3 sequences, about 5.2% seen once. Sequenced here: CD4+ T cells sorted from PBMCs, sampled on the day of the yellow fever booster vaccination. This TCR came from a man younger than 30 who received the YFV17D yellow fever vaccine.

CDR3 sequence reads: CASRNTVTEAFF. CDR3 in DNA: TGTGCCAGCAGAAACACCGTGACTGAAGCTTTCTTT. The chain recombines TRBV28 with TRBJ1-1; D not resolved. Germline-derived CDR1 and CDR2 are MDHEN and SYDVKM. There are 12 residues in the CDR3. V gave up 6 bases and J gave up 5 bases, with 10 bases separating them.